Presented here are 13 T cell receptor beta chains from one specimen sequenced in a study of persistence of HIV-infected CD4 T cells. Overlapping HIV-1 Gag 15-mer peptides at 0.95 to 1 ug per peptide per mL were used. CD4+ T cells upregulating both CD40 ligand and CD69 were sorted as responding cells. The libraries were made with immunoSEQ version 4 in survey mode. TCRdb's table, derived via immunoSEQ multiplex PCR, lists solely in-frame clones and lacks some. The sample includes around 13,000 clones, about three fifths of them seen just once. These receptors have no known antigen. The sequences come from CD4+ T cells sorted from PBMCs after roughly 17-hour stimulation, collected from a patient who received antiretroviral therapy. These receptors were taken from an adult man with HIV who was CMV-seropositive.

The J gene is TRBJ2-5, the V gene TRBV5-4, with 8 bases identical to TRBD1. Germline V gene data show CDR1 as SGHNT and CDR2 as YYREEE (reference sequence). V was clipped by 4 bases and J by 5 bases; unmatched bases: 4. The CDR3 is 13 residues long. The CDR3 is CASSTRGRETQYF. CDR3 coding DNA: TGTGCCAGCAGCACCAGGGGGCGTGAGACCCAGTACTTC. The whole variable domain, remainder taken from reference TRBV5-4 and TRBJ2-5, is ETGVTQSPTHLIKTRGQQVTLRCSSQSGHNTVSWYQQALGQGPQFIFQYYREEENGRGNFPPRFSGLQFPNYSSELNVNALELDDSALYLCASSTRGRETQYFGPGTRLLVL.

In its sample, this clone was seen a few times. The chain has TRBV11-2 and TRBJ2-5; 10 bases match TRBD2. CDR1 and CDR2 (germline): SGHAT, FQNNGV. The junction had 2 bases not matched to a gene; V was cut back by 3 bases and J by 4 bases. CDR3 length equals 14 residues. The DNA of the CDR3 is TGTGCCAGCAGCTTGGGACTAGCGCTAGAGACCCAGTACTTC. Translation: CASSLGLALETQYF.

This chain uses TRBV7-2 with TRBJ1-6; 7 nucleotides match TRBD1. Unmatched junction bases numbered 11, after V lost 5 bases and J lost 7 bases. CDR3 length: 16 residues. Germline values: CDR1 SGHTA, CDR2 FQGNSA. CDR3 loop: CASSLNSGTVNSPLHF. Written as DNA, the CDR3 is TGTGCCAGCAGCCTAAATTCCGGGACAGTCAATTCACCCCTCCACTTT.

This chain links TRBV7-2 with TRBJ2-7; no clear D gene. The CDR3 has 15 residues. Trimming took 5 bases from V and 0 from J, leaving 14 bases between them. Germline CDR1 is SGHTA and CDR2 is FQGNSA. CDR3 DNA: TGTGCCAGCAGCCGGAGTCCGGGTTCCTCCTACGAGCAGTACTTC. Amino acid sequence: CASSRSPGSSYEQYF.

This clone was observed a single time. CDR3 bases: TGTGCCAGCAGCTTACAGGGGTCTAATGAAAAACTGTTTTTT. This sequence encodes CASSLQGSNEKLFF. The chain carries TRBV7-2 and TRBJ1-4, with a tentative D call TRBD1 (6 bases). The V end was cut by 2 bases, the J end by 3 bases, with 7 bases between. From germline, CDR1 is SGHTA and CDR2 FQGNSA. The CDR3 runs to 14 residues.

The V call is TRBV30, the J call TRBJ1-3; D remains unclear. This CDR3 comprises 14 residues. V lost 4 bases and J lost 1, with 11 bases in between. In germline, CDR1 is GTSNPN, CDR2 SVGIG (reference sequence). The DNA for the CDR3 is TGTGCCTGGAAATCCGGACGGTCTGGAAACACCATATATTTT. Residues: CAWKSGRSGNTIYF.

This clone was observed a single time. Germline is not matched at one junction end, which may reflect a read error. The chain carries TRBV10-1 and TRBJ2-1; D is possibly TRBD2 (7 bases). Germline lookup yields CDR1 WNHNN and CDR2 SYGVQD (reference sequence). The CDR3 extends over 16 amino acids. In nucleotides, the CDR3 is TGCGCCAGCAGCGAAATAAACAGGGTTCGTGGGACTATCCGGGTCTTC. Its translation is CASSEINRVRGTIRVF.

This clone was observed a few times. This chain connects TRBV10-3 to TRBJ1-6; D uncertain. In germline, CDR1 is ENHRY, CDR2 SYGVKD. V lost 7 bases, J lost 7 bases, and 11 bases lay in between. The CDR3 contains 13 residues. Here the CDR3 DNA reads TGTGCCATCACCTCGGGTTCCAATTCACCCCTCCACTTT. Translated, it gives CAITSGSNSPLHF.

The genes are TRBV5-1 and TRBJ2-1; D may match TRBD1 or TRBD2 (5 bases each). The V and J ends lost 7 bases and 6 bases respectively, with 20 bases between them. Per the germline V gene, CDR1 is SGHRS and CDR2 is YFSETQ. This CDR3 has 15 amino acids. CDR3 coding DNA: TGCGCCAGCGGCCTTGCCGGGACGCCGGGCAATGAGCAGTTCTTC. Translating gives CASGLAGTPGNEQFF.

The J gene is TRBJ2-7, the V gene TRBV5-1, with D possibly being TRBD1 (5 bases). Trimming shortened V by 4 bases and J by 7 bases, and 15 bases separated the two germline ends. The CDR3 loop spans 13 amino acids. CDR1 and CDR2 from the germline V gene are SGHRS and YFSETQ. The CDR3, as DNA: TGCGCCAGCAGCGTGGACAATGCCCGGGAGCAGTACTTC. Its translation is CASSVDNAREQYF.

The V call is TRBV4-1, the J call TRBJ2-4; D unresolved. Germline CDR1 is MGHRA and CDR2 is YSYEKL. The CDR3 sequence is 20 residues long. The V gene lost 1 base and the J gene lost 0 bases, with 22 bases spanning the gap. The CDR3 sequence: CASSQVLSAALGLAKNIQYF. In nucleotides, the CDR3 is TGCGCCAGCAGCCAAGTTTTATCCGCCGCCCTGGGATTAGCCAAAAACATTCAGTACTTC.

The chain recombines TRBV29-1 with TRBJ1-3; possibly TRBD1 for D (6 bases). Trimming removed 6 bases from V and 0 bases from J, with 12 bases in between. Germline assignment: CDR1 SQVTM and CDR2 ANQGSEA. This CDR3 has 14 residues. The CDR3 spells CSVPGGPSGNTIYF. The CDR3 DNA is TGCAGCGTCCCCGGGGGGCCCTCTGGAAACACCATATATTTT.

The chain recombines TRBV7-2 with TRBJ2-1, with 9 bases lining up with TRBD2. The CDR3 runs 14 residues. With 8 bases clipped from V and 9 bases from J, the junction kept 11 bases outside the gene matches. In germline, CDR1 is SGHTA, CDR2 FQGNSA. This CDR3 is CASLVSGSHAEQFF. CDR3 DNA sequence: TGTGCCAGCCTAGTTAGCGGGAGTCACGCTGAGCAGTTCTTC.